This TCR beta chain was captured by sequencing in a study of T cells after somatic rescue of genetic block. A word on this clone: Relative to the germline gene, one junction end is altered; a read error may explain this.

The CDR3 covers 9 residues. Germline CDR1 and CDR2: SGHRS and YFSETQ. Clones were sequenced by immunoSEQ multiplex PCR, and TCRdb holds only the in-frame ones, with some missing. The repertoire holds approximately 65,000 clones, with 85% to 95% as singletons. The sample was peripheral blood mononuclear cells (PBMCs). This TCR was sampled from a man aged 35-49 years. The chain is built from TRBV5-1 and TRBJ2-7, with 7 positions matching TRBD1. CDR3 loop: CASPGQRHF. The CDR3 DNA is TGCGCCAGTCCGGGACAGAGGCACTTC.